This TCR beta chain originates from a study of cytomegalovirus exposure and HLA in healthy donors. Study overall: Previous work identified around 120 million unique TCR beta sequences from about 179 million T cells.

The CDR3 is 16 residues long. Trimming stripped 0 bases from V and 0 bases from J, with 12 bases between. Germline CDR1 SGHAT, CDR2 FQNNGV. PCR primers comprised 60 Vbeta and 13 Jbeta primers. Generated by immunoSEQ multiplex PCR, the TCRdb table keeps only in-frame clones and is missing some. The sample lists about 150,000 clones; approximately 80% were seen once. This clone showed up just a few times. The antigen is not known. While unrecorded immune exposures were likely, the donors were nominally healthy when sampled. Notes on the study in general: The likely origin of a cluster of highly shared sequence variants was a sequencing artifact. Most TCR sequences were seen very rarely across donors, but some public TCRs occurred in many.

This chain connects TRBV11-2 to TRBJ2-7; D remains ambiguous. The sequenced material came from PBMCs. This receptor was obtained from a young man in good health and CMV-seropositive. CDR3 in amino acids: CASSLEFSSDSYEQYF. The CDR3 DNA is TGTGCCAGCAGCTTAGAGTTTTCGAGTGACTCCTACGAGCAGTACTTC.